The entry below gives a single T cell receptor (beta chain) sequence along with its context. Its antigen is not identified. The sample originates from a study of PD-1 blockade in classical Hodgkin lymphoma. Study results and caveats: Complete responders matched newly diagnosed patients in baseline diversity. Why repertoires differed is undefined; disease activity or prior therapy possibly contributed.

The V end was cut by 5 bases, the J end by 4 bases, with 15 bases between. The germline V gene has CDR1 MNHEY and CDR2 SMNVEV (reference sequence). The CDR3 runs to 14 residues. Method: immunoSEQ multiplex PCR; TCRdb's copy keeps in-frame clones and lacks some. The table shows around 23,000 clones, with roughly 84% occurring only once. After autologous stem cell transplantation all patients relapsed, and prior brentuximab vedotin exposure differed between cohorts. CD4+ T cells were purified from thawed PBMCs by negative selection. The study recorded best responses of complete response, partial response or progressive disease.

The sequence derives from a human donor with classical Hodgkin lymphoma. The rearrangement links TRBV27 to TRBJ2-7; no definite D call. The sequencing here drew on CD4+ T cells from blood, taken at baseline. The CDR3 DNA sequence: TGTGCCAGCAGTCCCTGGTCCCAAGAGTACGAGCAGTACTTC. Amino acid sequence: CASSPWSQEYEQYF.